These T cell receptor beta chains were read from a single sample in a study of cytomegalovirus exposure and HLA in healthy donors. Clones were read by immunoSEQ multiplex PCR, and TCRdb kept only the in-frame ones, dropping some. The top ten clones hold approximately 12% of a sample with over 95,000 clones, 76% of them seen once. The sequencing sample was made of PBMCs. These receptors were collected from a woman aged 35 to 49 in good health and CMV-seropositive. Both conserved end residues are part of each CDR3. D genes are given only for firm matches. Expanded clones get a size class; other rows say once, few or many, or leave the size out.

v_call	d_call	clone_size	j_call	cdr3_aa	cdr3_nt
TRBV18	TRBD1	few	TRBJ1-1	CASSGQGGTEAFF	TGTGCCAGCTCCGGACAGGGGGGCACTGAAGCTTTCTTT
TRBV5-1	.	many	TRBJ1-4	CASSSSSRREEKLFF	TGCGCCAGCAGCTCATCCTCGAGAAGGGAGGAAAAACTGTTTTTT
TRBV19	.	.	TRBJ1-2	CASSIWQGNYGYTF	TGTGCCAGTAGTATATGGCAGGGGAACTATGGCTACACCTTC
TRBV6-5	.	.	TRBJ1-6	CASSYLRENSPLHF	TGTGCCAGCAGTTACCTAAGGGAGAATTCACCCCTCCACTTT
TRBV19	.	.	TRBJ1-2	CASSIEDIYGYTF	TGTGCCAGTAGTATAGAGGACATCTATGGCTACACCTTC
TRBV13	.	.	TRBJ1-3	CASSWGLGGRNTIYF	TGTGCCAGCAGCTGGGGGTTGGGGGGGAGAAACACCATATATTTT
TRBV5-1	.	once	TRBJ1-2	CASSRTGHYGYTF	TGCGCCAGCAGCCGTACAGGGCACTATGGCTACACCTTC
TRBV7-9	TRBD1	.	TRBJ1-1	CASSLEGQPSAEAFF	TGTGCCAGCAGCTTAGAGGGACAGCCCTCCGCTGAAGCTTTCTTT
TRBV19	.	.	TRBJ1-4	CASSPGSRPQGEKLFF	TGTGCCAGTAGTCCCGGGTCGAGGCCCCAGGGTGAAAAACTGTTTTTT
TRBV30	.	.	TRBJ1-3	CAWSVLSTGNTIYF	TGTGCCTGGAGTGTACTATCTACTGGAAACACCATATATTTT
TRBV30	.	few	TRBJ1-5	CAWRAGHSQPQHF	TGTGCCTGGAGAGCGGGACACAGTCAGCCCCAGCATTTT
TRBV18	.	.	TRBJ2-5	CASSPDQETQYF	TGTGCCAGCTCACCCGACCAAGAGACCCAGTACTTC
TRBV30	TRBD1	.	TRBJ1-5	CAWSVQGDQPQHF	TGTGCCTGGAGTGTTCAGGGGGATCAGCCCCAGCATTTT
TRBV14	.	.	TRBJ1-1	CASSQEVTPGRGRTEAFF	TGTGCCAGCAGCCAAGAAGTTACCCCGGGGAGGGGAAGGACTGAAGCTTTCTTT
TRBV5-1	TRBD1	.	TRBJ1-1	CASSLIQGANTEAFF	TGCGCCAGCAGCTTGATACAGGGGGCCAACACTGAAGCTTTCTTT
TRBV5-1	TRBD2	.	TRBJ2-7	CASSPGGGAVDEQYF	TGCGCCAGCAGCCCTGGCGGGGGGGCCGTCGACGAGCAGTACTTC
TRBV7-2	TRBD1	.	TRBJ1-6	CASSSSGTGIGSPLHF	TGTGCCAGCAGCTCTAGTGGGACAGGGATTGGTTCACCCCTCCACTTT
TRBV4-1	.	.	TRBJ1-2	CASSQVAGLASGYTF	TGCGCCAGCAGCCAAGTAGCAGGACTGGCGAGCGGCTACACCTTC
TRBV28	.	.	TRBJ2-1	CASSTVWGRNEQFF	TGTGCCAGCAGTACTGTTTGGGGGCGTAATGAGCAGTTCTTC
TRBV14	.	.	TRBJ2-5	CASSQRGFRETQYF	TGTGCCAGCAGCCAACGGGGTTTCAGGGAGACCCAGTACTTC
TRBV11-2	TRBD1	.	TRBJ2-7	CASSLGTGGSEQYF	TGTGCCAGCAGCTTAGGGACAGGGGGAAGTGAGCAGTACTTC
TRBV19	TRBD2	.	TRBJ2-3	CASTPGGARGDTQYF	TGTGCCAGTACCCCCGGGGGGGCCAGGGGAGATACGCAGTATTTT
TRBV29-1	TRBD1	many	TRBJ2-7	CSVGGDRGYQYF	TGCAGCGTTGGAGGCGACAGGGGGTATCAGTACTTC
TRBV7-2	.	.	TRBJ1-2	CASSSLQHYGYTF	TGTGCCAGCAGCTCCCTACAGCATTATGGCTACACCTTC
TRBV6-5	TRBD1	.	TRBJ2-7	CASGRQGSYEQYF	TGTGCCAGCGGACGACAGGGGTCCTACGAGCAGTACTTC
TRBV4-1	TRBD1	.	TRBJ1-2	CASSLTGARGYTF	TGCGCCAGCAGTCTCACAGGGGCGAGGGGCTACACCTTC
TRBV12-5	TRBD2	.	TRBJ2-3	CASGLASGGALDTQYF	TGTGCTAGTGGTTTGGCCAGCGGGGGGGCCTTGGATACGCAGTATTTT
TRBV18	TRBD1	.	TRBJ1-6	CASSPMSRDRDSPLHF	TGTGCCAGCTCACCTATGTCCCGGGACAGGGATTCACCCCTCCACTTT
TRBV30	.	.	TRBJ1-1	CASGYSEVYF	TGTGCCTCGGGTTACTCCGAAGTTTACTTT
TRBV30	TRBD1	.	TRBJ1-2	CAWRTTGNYGYTF	TGTGCCTGGAGGACGACAGGGAACTATGGCTACACCTTC
TRBV6-5	TRBD1	.	TRBJ1-6	CASSYADRNSPLHF	TGTGCCAGCAGTTACGCGGACAGGAATTCACCCCTCCACTTT
TRBV5-8	.	.	TRBJ2-1	CASSLATRLEGNEQFF	TGTGCCAGCAGCTTGGCCACACGGCTAGAGGGCAATGAGCAGTTCTTC
TRBV7-9	.	.	TRBJ2-7	CASSLSPPYEQYF	TGTGCCAGCAGCTTATCTCCCCCCTACGAGCAGTACTTC
TRBV30	TRBD2	.	TRBJ2-1	CAWSFLAGGNEQFF	TGTGCCTGGAGTTTTCTAGCGGGGGGCAATGAGCAGTTCTTC
TRBV29-1	.	once	TRBJ1-1	CSVRAGAMSAEAFF	TGCAGCGTCCGGGCGGGGGCGATGAGCGCTGAAGCTTTCTTT
TRBV15	TRBD1	.	TRBJ1-2	CATSRSGTAGGAGYGYTF	TGTGCCACCAGCAGATCAGGGACGGCAGGGGGCGCGGGCTATGGCTACACCTTC
TRBV6-5	.	.	TRBJ1-1	CASSRQARNTEAFF	TGTGCCAGCAGTAGACAGGCGAGGAACACTGAAGCTTTCTTT